Listed below are T cell receptor beta chains from one sample, sequenced in a study of blood T cell repertoires in COVID-19. Here immunoSEQ multiplex PCR was the method, and the copy in TCRdb shows in-frame clones only, minus some. The sample carries around 300,000 clones, 90% recorded once. The sample taken for sequencing was PBMCs or T cells enriched from blood (not recorded which). The receptors stem from a woman aged 30 to 39 who had recovered from COVID-19. The CDR3 runs from the conserved cysteine through the conserved F or W. A D gene is named only where the DNA matches it firmly. Clone size is stated in some rows and not others, as once, few, many or a class when expanded.

clone size,D gene,V gene,J gene,CDR3 DNA,CDR3 protein
.,TRBD2,TRBV6-1,TRBJ2-1,TGTGCCAGCAGTGAAAATAGCGGGAGATACAATGAGCAGTTCTTC,CASSENSGRYNEQFF
.,TRBD2,TRBV18,TRBJ2-7,TGTGCCAGCTCACCTGGGACTAGCGGGAGGCTCAGGGAGCAGTACTTC,CASSPGTSGRLREQYF
.,.,TRBV19,TRBJ1-5,TGTGCCAGTAGTGCAGCCGGGGGTGGAACATATCAGCCCCAGCATTTT,CASSAAGGGTYQPQHF
.,.,TRBV7-2,TRBJ1-2,TGTGCCAGCAGCTTACCCGACAGGAGAGGCTACACCTTC,CASSLPDRRGYTF
.,TRBD1,TRBV18,TRBJ2-7,TGTGCCAGCTCACCAACAGGGGACTACGAGCAGTACTTC,CASSPTGDYEQYF
.,.,TRBV24-1,TRBJ1-1,TGTGCCACCAGTGATGGGCCAGGTTTCACTGAAGCTTTCTTT,CATSDGPGFTEAFF
.,.,TRBV6-2/TRBV6-3,TRBJ2-7,TGTGCCAGCAGTTACGCTGCGGTAGCGATGACCTCCTACGAGCAGTACTTC,CASSYAAVAMTSYEQYF
.,TRBD1,TRBV25-1,TRBJ1-3,TGTGCCAGCAGTGACTACCCCGGGACAGGCTCTGGAAACACCATATATTTT,CASSDYPGTGSGNTIYF
.,.,TRBV19,TRBJ2-5,TGTGCCAGTAGTATGAGTCAGGGAGAGACCCAGTACTTC,CASSMSQGETQYF
once,.,TRBV19,TRBJ1-4,TGTGCCAGTAGTATAGGGGGACACGAAAAACTGTTTTTT,CASSIGGHEKLFF
once,TRBD2,TRBV27,TRBJ2-7,TGTGCCAGCAGTCGCGCCCGGATAGCGGGAGGTTCCCTCTCCTACGAGCAGTACTTC,CASSRARIAGGSLSYEQYF
.,.,TRBV28,TRBJ1-1,TGTGCCAGCACGAGAACAGGGCCTCTCACTGAAGCTTTCTTT,CASTRTGPLTEAFF
.,.,TRBV5-1,TRBJ2-5,TGCGCCAGCAGCTTGGACCTTAGCGCCCCCCAAGAGACCCAGTACTTC,CASSLDLSAPQETQYF
.,.,TRBV6-6,TRBJ1-4,TGTGCCAGCAGTTACTCGAGCAGGGGACCGAATGAAAAACTGTTTTTT,CASSYSSRGPNEKLFF
once,.,TRBV27,TRBJ2-7,TGTGCCAGCAGTTCCGCCCGGGACTTGGAGACCTACGAGCAGTACTTC,CASSSARDLETYEQYF
.,.,TRBV14,TRBJ1-2,TGTGCCAGCAGCCAAGCCCTGGGCAGGGCCCATGGCTACACCTTC,CASSQALGRAHGYTF
.,TRBD2,TRBV15,TRBJ2-2,TGTGCCACCAGCTCCGGGACTAGCGGGAGTAACGGGGAGCTGTTTTTT,CATSSGTSGSNGELFF
.,.,TRBV20-1,TRBJ2-3,TGCAGTGCTACATCCGGAGATACGCAGTATTTT,CSATSGDTQYF
.,TRBD1,TRBV5-6,TRBJ2-6,TGTGCCAGCAGCACCTACAGGGGGCAGGTTACTTCTGGGGCCAACGTCCTGACTTTC,CASSTYRGQVTSGANVLTF
.,TRBD2,TRBV30,TRBJ2-1,TGTGCCTGGAGTGTACGACTAGCGGGAGGCGGGAATGAGCAGTTCTTC,CAWSVRLAGGGNEQFF
.,TRBD1,TRBV19,TRBJ1-5,TGTGCCAGTAGTACCGGGACAGTTTATAGCAATCAGCCCCAGCATTTT,CASSTGTVYSNQPQHF
.,TRBD1,TRBV5-8,TRBJ1-5,TGTGCCAGCAGCTTGGTACAGGGGGCGAATATTTATCAGGATCAGCCCCAGCATTTT,CASSLVQGANIYQDQPQHF
.,.,TRBV7-9,TRBJ2-2,TGTGCCAGCAGCTTAGTTTCTAGCTGGACCGGGGAGCTGTTTTTT,CASSLVSSWTGELFF
.,.,TRBV2,TRBJ1-5,TGTGCCAGCAGTGGCAGGGCCGGGGTAGGGGGACAGCCCCAGCATTTT,CASSGRAGVGGQPQHF
once,.,TRBV2,TRBJ2-1,TGTGCCAGCAGTGAACATCGGAGCTCCTACAATGAGCAGTTCTTC,CASSEHRSSYNEQFF
.,TRBD2,TRBV27,TRBJ2-7,TGTGCCAGCAGTTCCCCTCAGCGGGAAAGATCCAGGGAGCAGTACTTC,CASSSPQRERSREQYF
.,.,TRBV6-5,TRBJ1-5,TGTGCCAGCCGAGGGGGAGGCAATCAGCCCCAGCATTTT,CASRGGGNQPQHF
.,.,TRBV19,TRBJ2-7,TGTGCCAGTAGTATAGCGGCGGGGCCTTCCTACGAGCAGTACTTC,CASSIAAGPSYEQYF
once,.,TRBV21-1,TRBJ2-3,TGTGCCAGCAGCAAAGTGGGGGGTGGATTAGCGGTAAGCACAGATACGCAGTATTTT,CASSKVGGGLAVSTDTQYF
few,.,TRBV19,TRBJ2-3,TGTGCCAGTAAGGGGGACCGAGAGGGGCAGGGAGATACGCAGTATTTT,CASKGDREGQGDTQYF
few,.,TRBV29-1,TRBJ1-3,TGCAGCGCCCGACAGGACCCCTCTGGAAACACCATATATTTT,CSARQDPSGNTIYF
.,.,TRBV7-2,TRBJ2-7,TGTGCCAGCAGCTTAGGGGGGCAGTTGAGCTACGAGCAGTACTTC,CASSLGGQLSYEQYF
.,TRBD1,TRBV19,TRBJ1-1,TGTGCCAGTAGAAGACAGGGGGGGACTGAAGCTTTCTTT,CASRRQGGTEAFF
.,TRBD2,TRBV18,TRBJ2-5,TGTGCCAGCTCAGCTCTAGCGGGACAAGAGACCCAGTACTTC,CASSALAGQETQYF
.,TRBD1,TRBV7-8,TRBJ1-1,TGTGCCAGCCGCGGGGGACAGGGCAGGAACACTGAAGCTTTCTTT,CASRGGQGRNTEAFF